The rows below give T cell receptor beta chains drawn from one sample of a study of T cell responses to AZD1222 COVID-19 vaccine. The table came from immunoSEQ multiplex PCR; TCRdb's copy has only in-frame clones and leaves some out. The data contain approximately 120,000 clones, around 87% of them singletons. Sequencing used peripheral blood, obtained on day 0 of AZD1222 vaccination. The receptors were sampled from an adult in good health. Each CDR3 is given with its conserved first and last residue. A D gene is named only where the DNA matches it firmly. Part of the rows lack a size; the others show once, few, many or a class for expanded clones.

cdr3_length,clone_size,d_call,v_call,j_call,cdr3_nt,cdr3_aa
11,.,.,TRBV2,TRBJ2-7,TGTGCCAGCGGCGAGTACTACGAGCAGTACTTC,CASGEYYEQYF
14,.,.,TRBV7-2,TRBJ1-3,TGTGCCAGCAGCTTAAGAAGGGCTGGAAACACCATATATTTT,CASSLRRAGNTIYF
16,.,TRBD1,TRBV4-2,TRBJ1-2,TGTGCCAGCAGCCAAGATTTGACAGGGACAAACTATGGCTACACCTTC,CASSQDLTGTNYGYTF
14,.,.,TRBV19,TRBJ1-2,TGTGCCAGTAGTCCGAGCAGGGTCGACTATGGCTACACCTTC,CASSPSRVDYGYTF
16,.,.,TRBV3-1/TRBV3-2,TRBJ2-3,TGTGCCAGCAGCCAAGAGGCCCTACGCGGCGCAGATACGCAGTATTTT,CASSQEALRGADTQYF
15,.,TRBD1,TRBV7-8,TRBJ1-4,TGTGCCAGCAGACAAACCGACGGACAGGGGAATAAACTGTTTTTT,CASRQTDGQGNKLFF
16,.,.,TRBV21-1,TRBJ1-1,TGTGCCAGCAGCAAAGAGGGGGCGCAGAGAGGGGCTGAAGCTTTCTTT,CASSKEGAQRGAEAFF
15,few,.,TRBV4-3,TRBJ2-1,TGCGCCAGCAGCCGGACAGTTAACTATAACAATGAGCAGTTCTTC,CASSRTVNYNNEQFF
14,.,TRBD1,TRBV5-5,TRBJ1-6,TGTGCCAGCAGCCCCCGGGACAGAAATTCACCCCTCCACTTT,CASSPRDRNSPLHF
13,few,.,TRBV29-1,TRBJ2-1,TGCAGCGTTAGGCTAGTGGGGGGCAATGAGCAGTTCTTC,CSVRLVGGNEQFF
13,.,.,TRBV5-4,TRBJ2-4,TGTGCCAGCAGCGAGTCCGGCAAAAACATTCAGTACTTC,CASSESGKNIQYF
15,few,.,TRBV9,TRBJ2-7,TGTGCCAGCAGCGTAGGGTGGGGACCGACTTACGAGCAGTACTTC,CASSVGWGPTYEQYF
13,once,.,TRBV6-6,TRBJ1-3,TGTGCCAGCAGAGTTTCCTCTGGAAACACCATATATTTT,CASRVSSGNTIYF
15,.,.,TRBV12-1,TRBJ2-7,TGTGCCAGCAGCTTCCTCCTAGCGGGAGGCTACGAGCAGTACTTC,CASSFLLAGGYEQYF
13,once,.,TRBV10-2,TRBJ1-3,TGCGCCAGCAGTGAGTCGTTGGGAAACACCATATATTTT,CASSESLGNTIYF
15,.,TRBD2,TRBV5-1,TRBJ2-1,TGCGCCAGCAGCTCCGGGACTAGCGGGTACAATGAGCAGTTCTTC,CASSSGTSGYNEQFF
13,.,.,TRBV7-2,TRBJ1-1,TGTGCCAGCAGCGGACGTGGGAACACTGAAGCTTTCTTT,CASSGRGNTEAFF
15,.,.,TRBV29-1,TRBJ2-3,TGCAGCGTTGAAGATCTTGTCGACGCTTACGATACGCAGTATTTT,CSVEDLVDAYDTQYF
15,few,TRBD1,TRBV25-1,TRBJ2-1,TGTGCCAGCAGTGATCAGGGGGCCACCTACAATGAGCAGTTCTTC,CASSDQGATYNEQFF
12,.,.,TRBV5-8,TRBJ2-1,TGTGCCAGCAGACGTAAGTGGGATGAGCAGTTCTTC,CASRRKWDEQFF
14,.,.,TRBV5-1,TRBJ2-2,TGCGCCAGCAGCTCAGGACAGAACACCGGGGAGCTGTTTTTT,CASSSGQNTGELFF
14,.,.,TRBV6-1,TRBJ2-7,TGTGCCAGCAGTGAAAGCTACGGTCCCTACGAGCAGTACTTC,CASSESYGPYEQYF
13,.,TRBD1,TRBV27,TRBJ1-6,TGTGCCAGCAGTCGGGGACAGCGTTCACCCCTCCACTTT,CASSRGQRSPLHF
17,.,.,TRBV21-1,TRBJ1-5,TGTGCCAGCAGCACCTTACCCTTTGGGGAAAGCAATCAGCCCCAGCATTTT,CASSTLPFGESNQPQHF
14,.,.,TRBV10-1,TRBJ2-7,TGCGCCAGCAGTGGGACAGATCCTTCCTACGAGCAGTACTTC,CASSGTDPSYEQYF
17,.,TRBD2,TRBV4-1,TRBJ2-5,TGCGCCAGCAGCCAAGGACTAGCGGGGGGCTACCAAGAGACCCAGTACTTC,CASSQGLAGGYQETQYF
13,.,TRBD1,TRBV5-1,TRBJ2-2,TGCGCCAGCAGCTTACAGGGGATCGGGGAGCTGTTTTTT,CASSLQGIGELFF
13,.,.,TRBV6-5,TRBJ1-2,TGTGCCAGCAGATGGACGGTTAACTATGGCTACACCTTC,CASRWTVNYGYTF
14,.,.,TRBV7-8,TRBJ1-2,TGTGCCAGCAGCTTAGTGTCCAGTCTCTATGGCTACACCTTC,CASSLVSSLYGYTF
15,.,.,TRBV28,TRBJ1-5,TGTGCCAGCAGTAGACCCACAGGGTTGGGTCAGCCCCAGCATTTT,CASSRPTGLGQPQHF
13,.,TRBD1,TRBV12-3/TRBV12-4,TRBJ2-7,TGTGCCAGCAGCCTGACAGGGGCCTACGAGCAGTACTTC,CASSLTGAYEQYF
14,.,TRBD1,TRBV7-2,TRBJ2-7,TGTGCCAGCAGTGAAACAGGGGTTCGTGGAGAGCAGTACTTC,CASSETGVRGEQYF
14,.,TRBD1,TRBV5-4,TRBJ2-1,TGTGCCAGCAGCTCCGGGACAGGGAACAATGAGCAGTTCTTC,CASSSGTGNNEQFF
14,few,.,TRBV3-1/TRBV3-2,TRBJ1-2,TGTGCCAGCAGCCAAGGTGAGGTTAGCTATGGCTACACCTTC,CASSQGEVSYGYTF
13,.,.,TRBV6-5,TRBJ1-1,TGTGCCAGCAGGGTAGACCCGAACACTGAAGCTTTCTTT,CASRVDPNTEAFF
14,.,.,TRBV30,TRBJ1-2,TGTGCCTGGAGTGGTCCAGGGGCCGGCTATGGCTACACCTTC,CAWSGPGAGYGYTF
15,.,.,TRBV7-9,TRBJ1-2,TGTGCCAGCAGCTTATCCGGGGGCGGAGATCGCGGCTACACCTTC,CASSLSGGGDRGYTF
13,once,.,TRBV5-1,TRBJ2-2,TGCGCCAGCAGCCCCACAGGTACCGGGGAGCTGTTTTTT,CASSPTGTGELFF
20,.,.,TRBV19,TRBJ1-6,TGTGCCAGTAGTATCCACGCCTCGGACCGGGGAAGCTCCTATAATTCACCCCTCCACTTT,CASSIHASDRGSSYNSPLHF
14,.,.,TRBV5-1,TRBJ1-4,TGCGCCAGCAGATCCGGGACGCACAATGAAAAACTGTTTTTT,CASRSGTHNEKLFF
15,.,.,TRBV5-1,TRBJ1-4,TGCGCCAGCAGCTTGAATCTCGGGGGGAATGAAAAACTGTTTTTT,CASSLNLGGNEKLFF
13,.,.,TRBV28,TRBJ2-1,TGTGCCAGCAGTTCCCGGAGGGAGGATGAGCAGTTCTTC,CASSSRREDEQFF
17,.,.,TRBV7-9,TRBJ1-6,TGTGCCTCGTGGGGGGGTCCCTCTGTCTCCTATAATTCACCCCTCCACTTT,CASWGGPSVSYNSPLHF
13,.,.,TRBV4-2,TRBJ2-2,TGTGCCAGCAGCCAGATTAGGGCCGGGGAGCTGTTTTTT,CASSQIRAGELFF